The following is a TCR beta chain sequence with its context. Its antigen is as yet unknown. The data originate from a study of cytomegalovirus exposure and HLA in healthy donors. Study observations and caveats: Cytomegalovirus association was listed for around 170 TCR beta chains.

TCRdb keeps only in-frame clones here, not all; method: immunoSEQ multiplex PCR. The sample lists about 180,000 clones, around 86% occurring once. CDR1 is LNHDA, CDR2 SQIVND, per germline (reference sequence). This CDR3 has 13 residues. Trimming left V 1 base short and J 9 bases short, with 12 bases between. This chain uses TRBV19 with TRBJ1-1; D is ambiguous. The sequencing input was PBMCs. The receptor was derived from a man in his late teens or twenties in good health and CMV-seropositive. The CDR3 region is CASSIGQRPKAFF. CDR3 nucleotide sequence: TGTGCCAGTAGTATAGGGCAGCGCCCCAAAGCTTTCTTT. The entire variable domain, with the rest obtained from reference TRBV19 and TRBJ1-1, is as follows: DGGITQSPKYLFRKEGQNVTLSCEQNLNHDAMYWYRQDPGQGLRLIYYSQIVNDFQKGDIAEGYSVSREKKESFPLTVTSAQKNPTAFYLCASSIGQRPKAFFGQGTRLTVV.